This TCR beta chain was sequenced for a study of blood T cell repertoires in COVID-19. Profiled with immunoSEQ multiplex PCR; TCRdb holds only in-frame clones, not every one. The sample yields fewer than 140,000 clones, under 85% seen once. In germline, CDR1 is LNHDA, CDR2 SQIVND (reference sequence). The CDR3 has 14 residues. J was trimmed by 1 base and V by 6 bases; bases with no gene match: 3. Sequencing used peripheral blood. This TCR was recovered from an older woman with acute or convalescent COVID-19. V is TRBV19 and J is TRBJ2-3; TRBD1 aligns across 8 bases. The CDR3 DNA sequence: TGTGCCAGTAGGGCAGGGGGCGGCACAGATACGCAGTATTTT. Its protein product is CASRAGGGTDTQYF.